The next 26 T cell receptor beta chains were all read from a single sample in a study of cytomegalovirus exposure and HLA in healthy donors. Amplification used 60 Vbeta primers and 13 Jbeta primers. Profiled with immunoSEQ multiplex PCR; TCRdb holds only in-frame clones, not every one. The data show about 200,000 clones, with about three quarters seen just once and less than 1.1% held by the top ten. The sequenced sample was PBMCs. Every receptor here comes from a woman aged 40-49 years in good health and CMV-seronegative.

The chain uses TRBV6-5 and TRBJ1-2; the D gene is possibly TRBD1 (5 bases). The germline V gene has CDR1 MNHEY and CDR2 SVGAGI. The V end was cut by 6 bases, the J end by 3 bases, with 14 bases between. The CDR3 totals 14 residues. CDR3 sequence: CASSSVEGDYGYTF. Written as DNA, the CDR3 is TGTGCCAGCAGCTCGGTTGAAGGGGACTATGGCTACACCTTC.

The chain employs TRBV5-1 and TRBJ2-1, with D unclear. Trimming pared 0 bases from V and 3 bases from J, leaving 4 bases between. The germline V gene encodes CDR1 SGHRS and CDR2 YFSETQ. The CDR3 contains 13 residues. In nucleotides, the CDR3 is TGCGCCAGCAGCTTGGGACACTACAATGAGCAGTTCTTC. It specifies CASSLGHYNEQFF.

CDR3 sequence: CASSLSQGLAGDYEQYF. CDR3 bases: TGCGCCAGCAGCCTCTCCCAAGGGCTAGCGGGAGACTACGAGCAGTACTTC. The rearrangement joins TRBV4-3 to TRBJ2-7; 10 nucleotides agree with TRBD2. CDR3 length equals 17 residues. V lost 4 bases, J lost 3 bases, and 12 bases stayed unmatched. Germline lookup yields CDR1 LGHNA and CDR2 YSLEER.

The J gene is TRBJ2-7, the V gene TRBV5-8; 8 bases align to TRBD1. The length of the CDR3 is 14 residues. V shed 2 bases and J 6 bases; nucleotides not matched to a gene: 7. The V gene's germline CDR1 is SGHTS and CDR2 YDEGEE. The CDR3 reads CASSFRGTGGEQYV. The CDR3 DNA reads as TGTGCCAGCAGCTTCAGAGGGACAGGAGGCGAGCAGTACGTC.

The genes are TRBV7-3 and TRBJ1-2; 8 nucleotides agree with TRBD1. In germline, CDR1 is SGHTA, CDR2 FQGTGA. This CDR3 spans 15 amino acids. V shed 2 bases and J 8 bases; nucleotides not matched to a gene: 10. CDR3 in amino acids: CASSLAGGAGQGYTF. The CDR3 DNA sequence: TGTGCCAGCAGCTTAGCAGGGGGCGCTGGTCAAGGCTACACCTTC.

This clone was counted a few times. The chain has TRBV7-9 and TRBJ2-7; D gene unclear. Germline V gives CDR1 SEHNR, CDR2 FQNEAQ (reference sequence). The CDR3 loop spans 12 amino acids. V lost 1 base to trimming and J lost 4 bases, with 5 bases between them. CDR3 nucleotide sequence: TGTGCCAGCAGCTTAGTTTCTTACGAGCAGTACTTC. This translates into CASSLVSYEQYF.

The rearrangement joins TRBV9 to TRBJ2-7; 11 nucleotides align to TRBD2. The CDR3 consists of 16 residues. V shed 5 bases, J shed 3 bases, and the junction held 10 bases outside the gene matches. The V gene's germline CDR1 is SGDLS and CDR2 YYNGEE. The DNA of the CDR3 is TGTGCCAGCAGGCCTACCGGGACTAGCGGATGCTACGAGCAGTACGTC. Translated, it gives CASRPTGTSGCYEQYV.

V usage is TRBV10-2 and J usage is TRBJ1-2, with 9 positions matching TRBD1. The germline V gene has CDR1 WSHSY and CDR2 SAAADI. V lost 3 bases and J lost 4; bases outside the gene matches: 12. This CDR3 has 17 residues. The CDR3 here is CASSDLRDRERGYGYTF. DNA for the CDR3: TGCGCCAGCAGTGACCTCCGGGACAGGGAGCGCGGCTATGGCTACACCTTC.

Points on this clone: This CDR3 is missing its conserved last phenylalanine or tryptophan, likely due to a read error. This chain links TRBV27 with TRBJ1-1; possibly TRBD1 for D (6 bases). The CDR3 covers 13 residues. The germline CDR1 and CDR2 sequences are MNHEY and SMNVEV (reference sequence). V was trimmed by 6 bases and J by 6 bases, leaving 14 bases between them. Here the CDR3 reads CASRTTGRAEAFL. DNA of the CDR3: TGTGCCAGCAGAACGACAGGTCGGGCTGAAGCTTTCCTT.

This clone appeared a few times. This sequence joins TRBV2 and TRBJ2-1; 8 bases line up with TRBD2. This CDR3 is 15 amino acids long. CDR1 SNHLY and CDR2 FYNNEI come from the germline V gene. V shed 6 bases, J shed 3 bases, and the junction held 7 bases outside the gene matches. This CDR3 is CASRERETLYNEQFF. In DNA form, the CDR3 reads TGTGCCAGCAGGGAGCGGGAGACCCTCTACAATGAGCAGTTCTTC.

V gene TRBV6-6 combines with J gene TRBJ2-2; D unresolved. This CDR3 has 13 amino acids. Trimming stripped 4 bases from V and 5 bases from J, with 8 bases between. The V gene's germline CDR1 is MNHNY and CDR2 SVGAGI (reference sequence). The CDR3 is CASSLWATGELFF. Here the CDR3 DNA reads TGTGCCAGCAGTTTATGGGCAACCGGGGAGCTGTTTTTT.

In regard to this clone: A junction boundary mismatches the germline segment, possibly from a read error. The CDR3 bases are TGTTCCAGCAGCTCACGTGACAGGGAAACCGGGGAGCTGTTTTTT. It codes for CSSSSRDRETGELFF. The rearrangement uses TRBV7-9 and TRBJ2-2, with TRBD1 matching over 7 bases. The CDR3 sequence is 15 residues long. Germline CDR1 is SEHNR and CDR2 is FQNEAQ (reference sequence).

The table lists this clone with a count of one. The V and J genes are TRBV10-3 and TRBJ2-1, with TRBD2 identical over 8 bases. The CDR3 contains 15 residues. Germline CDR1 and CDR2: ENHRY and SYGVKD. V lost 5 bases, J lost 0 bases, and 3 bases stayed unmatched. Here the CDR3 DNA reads TGTGCCATCAGTTTAGCGGGAAGCTCCTACAATGAGCAGTTCTTC. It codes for CAISLAGSSYNEQFF.

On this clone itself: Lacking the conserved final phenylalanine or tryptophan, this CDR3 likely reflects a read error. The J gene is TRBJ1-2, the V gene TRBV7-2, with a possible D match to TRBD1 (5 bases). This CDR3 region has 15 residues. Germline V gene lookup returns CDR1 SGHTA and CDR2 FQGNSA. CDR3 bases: TGTGCCAGCACCTTAAGGCAGGGAGGCAACTATGGCTACACCTCC. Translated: CASTLRQGGNYGYTS.

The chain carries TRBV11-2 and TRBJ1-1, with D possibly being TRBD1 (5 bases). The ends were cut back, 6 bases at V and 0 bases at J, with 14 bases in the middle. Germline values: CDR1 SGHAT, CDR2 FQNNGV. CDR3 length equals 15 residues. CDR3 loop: CASSPGGVLNTEAFF. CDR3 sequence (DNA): TGTGCCAGCAGTCCCGGGGGGGTTCTGAACACTGAAGCTTTCTTT.

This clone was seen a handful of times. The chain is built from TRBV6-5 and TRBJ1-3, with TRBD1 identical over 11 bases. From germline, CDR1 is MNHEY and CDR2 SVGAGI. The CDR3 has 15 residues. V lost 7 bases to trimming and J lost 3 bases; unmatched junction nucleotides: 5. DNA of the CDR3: TGTGCCAGCACAGGACAGGGGGCGCGTGGAAACACCATATATTTT. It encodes CASTGQGARGNTIYF.

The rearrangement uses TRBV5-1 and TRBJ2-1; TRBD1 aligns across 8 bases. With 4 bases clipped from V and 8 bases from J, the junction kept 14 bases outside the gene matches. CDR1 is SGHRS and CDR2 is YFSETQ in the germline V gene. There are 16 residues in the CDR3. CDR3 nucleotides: TGCGCCAGCAGCCTAACGGGGTCGACAGGGGTTGATGAGCAGTTCTTC. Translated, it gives CASSLTGSTGVDEQFF.

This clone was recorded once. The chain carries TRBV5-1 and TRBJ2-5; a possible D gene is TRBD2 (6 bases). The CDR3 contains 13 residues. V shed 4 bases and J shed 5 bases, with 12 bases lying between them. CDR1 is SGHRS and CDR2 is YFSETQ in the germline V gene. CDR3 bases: TGCGCCAGCAGCCGGGGACTTAGGGAGACCCAGTACTTC. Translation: CASSRGLRETQYF.

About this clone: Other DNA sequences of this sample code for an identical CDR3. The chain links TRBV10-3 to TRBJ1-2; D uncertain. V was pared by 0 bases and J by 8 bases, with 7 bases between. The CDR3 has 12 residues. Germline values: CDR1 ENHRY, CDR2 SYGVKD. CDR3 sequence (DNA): TGTGCCATCAGTGAGTCGGAGGGCGGCTACACCTTC. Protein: CAISESEGGYTF.

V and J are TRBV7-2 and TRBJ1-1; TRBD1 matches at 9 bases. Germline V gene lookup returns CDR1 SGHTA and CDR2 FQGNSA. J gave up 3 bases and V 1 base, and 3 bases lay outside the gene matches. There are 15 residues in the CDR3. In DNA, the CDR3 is TGTGCCAGCAGCTTAGTACGGACAGGGGACACTGAAGCTTTCTTT. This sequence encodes CASSLVRTGDTEAFF.

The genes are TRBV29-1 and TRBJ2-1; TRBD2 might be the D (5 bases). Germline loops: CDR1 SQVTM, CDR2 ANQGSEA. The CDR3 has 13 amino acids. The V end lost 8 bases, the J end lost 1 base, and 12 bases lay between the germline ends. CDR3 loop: CSIERGSYNEQFF. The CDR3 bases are TGCAGCATAGAACGGGGATCCTACAATGAGCAGTTCTTC.

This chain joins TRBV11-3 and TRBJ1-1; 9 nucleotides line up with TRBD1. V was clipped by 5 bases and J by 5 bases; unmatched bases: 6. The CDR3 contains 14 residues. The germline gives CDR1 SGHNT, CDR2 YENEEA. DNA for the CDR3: TGTGCCAGCAGCCCAGGACAGGGGTGGACTGAAGCTTTCTTT. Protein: CASSPGQGWTEAFF.

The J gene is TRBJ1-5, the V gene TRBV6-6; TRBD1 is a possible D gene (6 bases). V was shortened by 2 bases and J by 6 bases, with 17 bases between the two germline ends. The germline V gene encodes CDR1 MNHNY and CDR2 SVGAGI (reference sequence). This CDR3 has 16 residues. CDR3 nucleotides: TGTGCCAGCAGTTACCCCCGGGGGGGGCTGGGTCAGCCCCAGCATTTT. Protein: CASSYPRGGLGQPQHF.

CDR3 amino acids: CASSKELVRGTAETQYF. CDR3 bases: TGTGCCAGCAGCAAAGAGTTAGTCAGGGGCACGGCTGAGACCCAGTACTTC. The J gene is TRBJ2-5, the V gene TRBV21-1; whether TRBD1, the table's D call, matches the DNA was not checked. TRBV21-1 is labeled a pseudogene. CDR3 length: 17 residues.

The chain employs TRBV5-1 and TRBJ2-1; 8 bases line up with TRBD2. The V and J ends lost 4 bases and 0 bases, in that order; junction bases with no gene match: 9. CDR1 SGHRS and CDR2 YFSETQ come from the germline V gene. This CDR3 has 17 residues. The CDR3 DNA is TGCGCCAGCAGCGGAACACTAGCGGCAAGCTCCTACAATGAGCAGTTCTTC. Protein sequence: CASSGTLAASSYNEQFF.

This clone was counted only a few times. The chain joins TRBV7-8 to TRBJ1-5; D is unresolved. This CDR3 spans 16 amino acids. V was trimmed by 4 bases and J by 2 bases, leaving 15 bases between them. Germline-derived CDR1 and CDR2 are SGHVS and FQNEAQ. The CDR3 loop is CASSWGDGGRNQPQHF. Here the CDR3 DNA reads TGTGCCAGCAGCTGGGGAGACGGAGGACGCAATCAGCCCCAGCATTTT.